This is a list of T cell receptor beta chains from one sample in a study of control samples from healthy donors and cancer patients. The repertoire was sequenced with immunoSEQ multiplex PCR; TCRdb's copy has only in-frame clones and lacks some. The table lists 64,000 or so clones, approximately 92% of them singletons, with roughly 1.5% in the top ten. Material: PBMCs. These TCRs come from a man aged 35 to 55 with colorectal cancer. Both conserved end residues are part of each CDR3. The D gene is left open where the match is weak. Rows may omit the clone size; those that give it use once, few, many or a size class.

d_call cdr3_length clone_size j_call v_call cdr3_nt cdr3_aa
NA 11 NA TRBJ2-7 TRBV6-2/TRBV6-3 TGTGCCAGCAGTACGGTAACCGAGCAGTACTTC CASSTVTEQYF
NA 14 NA TRBJ2-3 TRBV2 TGTGCCAGCAGTCCGAGTGGAAGGACAGATACGCAGTATTTT CASSPSGRTDTQYF
NA 13 NA TRBJ1-6 TRBV2 TGTGCCAGCAGTGCTACAGAAAATTCACCCCTCCACTTT CASSATENSPLHF
TRBD1 13 NA TRBJ2-1 TRBV7-2 TGTGCCAGCAGCCGAAACAGGGGGCATGAGCAGTTCTTC CASSRNRGHEQFF
NA 14 NA TRBJ1-1 TRBV9 TGTGCCAGCAGAAAGTCTGAGGGGGGAACTGAAGCTTTCTTT CASRKSEGGTEAFF
TRBD1 16 NA TRBJ2-3 TRBV4-1 TGCGCCAGCAGCCGCCGGGACAGCTATAGCACAGATACGCAGTATTTT CASSRRDSYSTDTQYF
TRBD1 14 NA TRBJ2-7 TRBV15 TGTGCCACCGGGCTGGGACAGGGGTATTACGAGCAGTACTTC CATGLGQGYYEQYF
TRBD1 17 NA TRBJ1-1 TRBV29-1 TGCAGCGTTGATCTAGTCCGTGTTCAGGGGGCAATCGCTGAAGCTTTCTTT CSVDLVRVQGAIAEAFF
TRBD1 13 NA TRBJ2-7 TRBV4-2 TGTGCCAGCAGCCAACAGGGGGCGGACGAGCAGTACTTC CASSQQGADEQYF
TRBD1 13 once TRBJ2-2 TRBV2 TGTGCCAGCAGCCGGGACAGGGCCGGGGAGCTGTTTTTT CASSRDRAGELFF
NA 15 NA TRBJ1-3 TRBV19 TGTGCCAGTCAAACAGGAATTTTCTCTGGAAACACCATATATTTT CASQTGIFSGNTIYF
NA 13 NA TRBJ1-4 TRBV7-3 TGTGCCAGCAGCTTGACCGTTCATGAAAAACTGTTTTTT CASSLTVHEKLFF
NA 15 NA TRBJ1-5 TRBV6-1 TGTGCCAGCAGTGAGTCCGTCCTCGGGGCCCAGCCCCAGCATTTT CASSESVLGAQPQHF
NA 13 NA TRBJ1-1 TRBV7-6 TGTGCCAGCAGCTTAGCGTCTTACACTGAAGCTTTCTTT CASSLASYTEAFF
NA 13 NA TRBJ1-2 TRBV30 TGTGCCTGGAGTGTATCAGGGGTAGGTGGCTACACCTTC CAWSVSGVGGYTF
TRBD1 15 NA TRBJ2-7 TRBV30 TGTGCCTGGAGTCGAGGGGGACAGGGTCCCAACGAGCAGTACTTC CAWSRGGQGPNEQYF
NA 14 NA TRBJ1-1 TRBV4-2 TGTGCCAGCAGCCAAGTCGTGGAGAACACTGAAGCTTTCTTT CASSQVVENTEAFF
NA 12 NA TRBJ1-1 TRBV7-9 TGTGCCAGCAGCTCCATGGGAACTGAAGCTTTCTTT CASSSMGTEAFF
NA 11 few TRBJ2-7 TRBV7-8 TGTGCCAGCAGCGCTTCGGTCGAGCAGTACTTC CASSASVEQYF